This T cell receptor beta chain was documented in a study of blood T cell repertoires in COVID-19. Clones were sequenced by immunoSEQ multiplex PCR, and TCRdb holds only the in-frame ones, with some missing. The table includes approximately 140,000 clones, more than 75% detected once. The length of the CDR3 is 14 residues. Trimming removed 10 bases from V and 3 bases from J, with 18 bases in between. From germline, CDR1 is MNHEY and CDR2 SMNVEV (reference sequence). The sequenced sample was peripheral blood. This chain connects TRBV27 to TRBJ1-1; the D is unclear. The TCR was taken from a woman aged 40 to 50 with acute or convalescent COVID-19. The CDR3 here is CATSAGGRHTEAFF. CDR3 DNA: TGTGCCACTTCGGCGGGCGGGCGGCACACTGAAGCTTTCTTT.